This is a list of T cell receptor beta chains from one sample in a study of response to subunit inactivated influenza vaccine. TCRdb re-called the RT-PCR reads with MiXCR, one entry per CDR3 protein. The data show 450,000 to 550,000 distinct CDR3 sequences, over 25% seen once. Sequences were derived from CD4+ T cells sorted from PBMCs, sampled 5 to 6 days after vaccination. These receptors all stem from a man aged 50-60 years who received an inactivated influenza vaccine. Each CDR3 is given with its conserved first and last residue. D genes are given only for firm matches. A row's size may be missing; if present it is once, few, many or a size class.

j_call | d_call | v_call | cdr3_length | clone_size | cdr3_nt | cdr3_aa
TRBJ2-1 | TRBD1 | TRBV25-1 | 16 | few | TGTGCCAGCAGTCCCCGGACAGGGGGTATCTACAATGAGCAGTTCTTC | CASSPRTGGIYNEQFF
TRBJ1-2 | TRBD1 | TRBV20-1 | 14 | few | TGCAGTGCTAAAACGGGACAGGGGAACTATGGCTACACCTTC | CSAKTGQGNYGYTF
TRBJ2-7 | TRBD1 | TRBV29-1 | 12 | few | TGCAGCGCCGGACAGGGGAACTACGAGCAGTACTTC | CSAGQGNYEQYF
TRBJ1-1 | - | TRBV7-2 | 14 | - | TGTGCCAGCAGCTTAGGCATTTACAACACTGAAGCTTTCTTT | CASSLGIYNTEAFF
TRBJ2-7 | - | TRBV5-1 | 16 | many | TGCGCCAGCAGCTTGGTCGAGGGTGCGACCCCCTACGAGCAGTACTTC | CASSLVEGATPYEQYF
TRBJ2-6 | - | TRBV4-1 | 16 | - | TGCGCCAGCAGCCAAGGAAGGGTATCTGGGGCCAACGTCCTGACTTTC | CASSQGRVSGANVLTF
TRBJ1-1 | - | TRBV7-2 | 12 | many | TGTGCCAGCAGGGGTGACAAGGGCGGAACTTTCTTT | CASRGDKGGTFF
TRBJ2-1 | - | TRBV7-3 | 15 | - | TGTGCCAGCAGCTTAGTTCCCACAAGGGACAATGAGCAGTTCTTC | CASSLVPTRDNEQFF
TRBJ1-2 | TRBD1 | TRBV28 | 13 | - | TGTGCCACCGAAACCGGGACAGTCTATGGCTACACCTTC | CATETGTVYGYTF
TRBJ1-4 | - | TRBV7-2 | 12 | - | TGTGCCAGCAGCTCAGTCGGGGGAAAACTGTTTTTT | CASSSVGGKLFF
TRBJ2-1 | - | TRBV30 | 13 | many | TGTGCCTGGATAGGCCCCCCTAGAAATGAGCAGTTCTTC | CAWIGPPRNEQFF
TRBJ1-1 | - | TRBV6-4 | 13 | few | TGTGCCAGCAGTAAGGACAGTTCCACTGAAGCTTTCTTT | CASSKDSSTEAFF
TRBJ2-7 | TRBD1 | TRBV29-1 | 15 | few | TGCAGCGTCGTTTCCGGGACAGGGGGCCGCCACGAGCAGTACTTC | CSVVSGTGGRHEQYF
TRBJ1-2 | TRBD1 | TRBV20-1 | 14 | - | TGCAGTGCTAGAGGGACAGGACTAAACTATGGCTACACCTTC | CSARGTGLNYGYTF
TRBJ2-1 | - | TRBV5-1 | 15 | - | TGCGCCAGCAGACGGTCGGGCCTCTCCTACAATGAGCAGTTCTTC | CASRRSGLSYNEQFF
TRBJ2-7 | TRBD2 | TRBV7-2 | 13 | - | TGTGCCAGCAGCCCACTAGCGGGAAGCGAGCAGTACTTC | CASSPLAGSEQYF
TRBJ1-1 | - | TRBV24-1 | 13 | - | TGTGCCACCAGTGACACTATGAACACTGAAGCTTTCTTT | CATSDTMNTEAFF
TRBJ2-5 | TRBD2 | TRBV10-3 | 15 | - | TGTGCCATCAGTGCGCGGGGGGGCCCCCAAGAGACCCAGTACTTC | CAISARGGPQETQYF
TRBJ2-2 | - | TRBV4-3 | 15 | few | TGCGCCAGCAGCCAAGAACCCCGCTTAGGAGGGGAGCTGTTTTTT | CASSQEPRLGGELFF
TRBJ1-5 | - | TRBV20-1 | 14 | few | TGCAGTGCTAGATTGGCCCAGGGGAATCAGCCCCAGCATTTT | CSARLAQGNQPQHF
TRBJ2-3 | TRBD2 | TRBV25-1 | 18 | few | TGTGCCAGCAGTGGGTACCGACTAGCGGGATCCACCGGGGATACGCAGTATTTT | CASSGYRLAGSTGDTQYF
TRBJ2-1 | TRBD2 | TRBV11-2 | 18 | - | TGTGCCAGCAGCACTGCCCCTCGGGGGCGGGGGGGATTGAATGAGCAGTTCTTC | CASSTAPRGRGGLNEQFF
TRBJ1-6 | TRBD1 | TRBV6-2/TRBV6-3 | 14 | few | TGTGCCAGCACCCGACAGGGGTACGATTCACCCCTCCACTTT | CASTRQGYDSPLHF
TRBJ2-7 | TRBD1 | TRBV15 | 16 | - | TGTGCCACCAGCAGATATGCGGACAGGGGGTTGCGTGAGCAGTACTTC | CATSRYADRGLREQYF
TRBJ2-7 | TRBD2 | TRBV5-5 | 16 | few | TGTGCCAGCAGCACCTCGGGACTAGCGGGGGGACGAGAGCAGTACTTC | CASSTSGLAGGREQYF
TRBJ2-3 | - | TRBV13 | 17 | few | TGTGCCAGCAGCCCTGGCCCCGGGACACCGGGCACAGATACGCAGTATTTT | CASSPGPGTPGTDTQYF
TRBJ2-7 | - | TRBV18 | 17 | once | TGTGCCAGCTCACCTCCACTTGGACAGGGCGGGGGCTACGAGCAGTACTTC | CASSPPLGQGGGYEQYF